The sample holds a few counts of the clone carrying this T cell receptor beta chain. As yet, its antigen is unknown. This record belongs to a study of human T cells and chemical hapten exposure. In the study overall: DPC at 2% was the sensitizing agent, placed on roughly 2 cm by roughly 2 cm of upper inner arm skin. Application of 0.01% DPC to the upper back was done by patch test, with a reading at 6 days.

Time point given: patch test 2, 6 weeks after DPC sensitization. This sample's treatment: therapeutic diphenylcyclopropenone sensitization with weekly scalp DPC. Trimming cost V 6 bases and J 4 bases, with 13 bases left between them. The CDR3 covers 14 residues. Via MiXCR, TCRdb re-called the RACE reads, giving one row per CDR3 protein. The table records 350,000 to 400,000 distinct CDR3 sequences, roughly 6% of them present only once. Points from the study as a whole: Those TCRs sitting above 1 in 1000 frequency stayed the same with DPC sensitization.

The chain combines TRBV12-3 or TRBV12-4 with TRBJ1-5; no clear D. The material sequenced was whole blood, taken in connection with sensitization to the hapten diphenylcyclopropenone (DPC). This clonotype was obtained from a woman in her late teens or twenties with alopecia areata. Some clones in this sample may be carry-over from other donors' samples. The CDR3 bases are TGTGCCAGCAGGGCCAGCAGCGAAAATCAGCCCCAGCATTTT. Translated: CASRASSENQPQHF.